These T cell receptor beta chains were read from a single sample in a study of Ad26.COV2.S vaccination and SARS-CoV-2 variants. Sequenced by immunoSEQ multiplex PCR; TCRdb stores in-frame clones only, minus some. The sample has 380,000 or so clones; 85% to 90% are singletons. The material was peripheral blood, obtained in a trial of Ad26.COV2.S vaccine versus placebo. The receptors derive from a person between 18 and 59 years old who received the Ad26.COV2.S COVID-19 vaccine or a placebo. CDR3s include the opening cysteine and the closing phenylalanine or tryptophan. The D gene is left open where the match is weak. Clone size, where shown, is once, few, many, or a class for clones that have expanded.

d_call	clone_size	v_call	j_call	cdr3_nt	cdr3_aa
TRBD1	once	TRBV2	TRBJ1-1	TGTGCCAGCTCACAGGGGGCAATATACAACACTGAAGCTTTCTTT	CASSQGAIYNTEAFF
.	few	TRBV12-3/TRBV12-4	TRBJ1-5	TGTGCCAGCAGTTTGGGGAATCAGCCCCAGCATTTT	CASSLGNQPQHF
.	once	TRBV29-1	TRBJ1-3	TGCAGCGTTGTGGCCAGCAAGGGTGTCTCTGGAAACACCATATATTTT	CSVVASKGVSGNTIYF
.	.	TRBV2	TRBJ1-3	TGTGCCAGCAGTCGGGCGAACGGAAACACCATATATTTT	CASSRANGNTIYF
TRBD1	.	TRBV5-1	TRBJ2-1	TGCGCCAGCAGCACTGCCGGACAGGACAAGCAGTTCTTC	CASSTAGQDKQFF
.	.	TRBV11-1	TRBJ2-1	TGTGCCAGCAGCTTAGGTCTCCGCCCAAATGAGCAGTTCTTC	CASSLGLRPNEQFF
.	.	TRBV5-4	TRBJ1-1	TGTGCCAGCAGCTTGGGACAATATTTAAACACTGAAGCTTTCTTT	CASSLGQYLNTEAFF
.	.	TRBV19	TRBJ2-1	TGTGCCAGTAGTGCGGCGGGGACCTACAATGAGCAGTTCTTC	CASSAAGTYNEQFF
.	few	TRBV3-1/TRBV3-2	TRBJ1-2	TGTGCCAGCAGCACCTCGACAGTTGGTGGCTACACCTTC	CASSTSTVGGYTF
TRBD1	.	TRBV25-1	TRBJ1-4	TGTGCCAGCAGTGACCGGGACAGGGACGAAAAACTGTTTTTT	CASSDRDRDEKLFF
.	.	TRBV6-4	TRBJ1-6	TGTGCCAGCAGTGACCGTGGGGGTTGGGATTCACCCCTCCACTTT	CASSDRGGWDSPLHF
TRBD1	.	TRBV9	TRBJ1-4	TGTGCCAGCAGCTCGGACAGGGGGCGGAATGAAAAACTGTTTTTT	CASSSDRGRNEKLFF
.	.	TRBV5-6	TRBJ1-2	TGTGCCAGCACCCAGTTCCTGGGGACTAACTATGGCTACACCTTC	CASTQFLGTNYGYTF
TRBD2	.	TRBV7-2	TRBJ2-3	TGTGCCAGCAGTCAGAAGCGGGGCCTCACAGATACGCAGTATTTT	CASSQKRGLTDTQYF
.	.	TRBV19	TRBJ1-1	TGTGCCAGTACCTCAGGACAGAACACTGAAGCTTTCTTT	CASTSGQNTEAFF
TRBD1	.	TRBV9	TRBJ2-3	TGTGCCAGCAGCGTAGAGGGGGCAGTCACAGATACGCAGTATTTT	CASSVEGAVTDTQYF
.	.	TRBV6-5	TRBJ2-3	TGTGCCAGCAGTAGCCTGGACCAGGCGGAGCAGTATTTT	CASSSLDQAEQYF
TRBD2	.	TRBV5-5	TRBJ2-1	TGTGCCAGCTCCCTCTGGCTAGCGGGCCACTACAATGAGCAGTTCTTC	CASSLWLAGHYNEQFF
TRBD2	.	TRBV11-2	TRBJ2-7	TGTGCCAGCAGCCTACGGGCTAGCGGGACCCACGAGCAGTACTTC	CASSLRASGTHEQYF
TRBD1	.	TRBV19	TRBJ2-5	TGTGCCAGTAGTCCCCAGATCGTCGGGATCCGGACAGGGGGCGAAGAGACCCAGTACTTC	CASSPQIVGIRTGGEETQYF